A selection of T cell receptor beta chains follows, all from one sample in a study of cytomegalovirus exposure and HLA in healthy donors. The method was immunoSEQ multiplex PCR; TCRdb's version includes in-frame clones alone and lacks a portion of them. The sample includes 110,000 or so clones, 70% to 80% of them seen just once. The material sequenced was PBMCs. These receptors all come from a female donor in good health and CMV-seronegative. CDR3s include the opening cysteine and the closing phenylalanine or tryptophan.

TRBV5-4,CASSLNRGTPGNTIYF
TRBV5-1,CASSQGLAGTYSGANVLTF
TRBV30,CAWRGEFSYNSPLHF
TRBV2,CASGKGQKETQYF
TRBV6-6,CASSRTSGGREQYF
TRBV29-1,CSAAEARSGELFF
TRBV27,CASSDDREQDNSPLHF
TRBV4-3,CASSRNLRDSSYEQYF
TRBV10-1,CASSEVGQPQHF
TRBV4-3,CASSQIRTGVPTEAFF
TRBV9,CASSVLDTNGGYTF
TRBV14,CASSQDRHGGYTF
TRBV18,CASSPPTGTFNYGYTF
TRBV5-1,CASSAGQTYKQYF
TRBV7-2,CASSPGTEYGYTF
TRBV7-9,CASSLYGETGELFF
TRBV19,CASKGPPYYEQYF
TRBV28,CASKQGGYGYTF
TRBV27,CASSLFGGTEAFF
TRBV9,CASSAAGGGRHEKLFF
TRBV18,CASSPSGPGEPQHF
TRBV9,CASSPLPGTGEVDSF
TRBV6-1,CASSEWGHNSNQPQHF
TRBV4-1,CASSHRAGGTDTQYF
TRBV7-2,CASSRPAGVISYEQYF
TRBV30,CAWSVGPYEQYF
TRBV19,CASSIDLETGKADTQYF
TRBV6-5,CASSYGDRGAQYF
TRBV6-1,CASSEAGLATNEKLFF
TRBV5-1,CASSLQGYETQYF
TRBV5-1,CASSYDGQEMNTEAFF
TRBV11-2,CASSLRGGYGYTF